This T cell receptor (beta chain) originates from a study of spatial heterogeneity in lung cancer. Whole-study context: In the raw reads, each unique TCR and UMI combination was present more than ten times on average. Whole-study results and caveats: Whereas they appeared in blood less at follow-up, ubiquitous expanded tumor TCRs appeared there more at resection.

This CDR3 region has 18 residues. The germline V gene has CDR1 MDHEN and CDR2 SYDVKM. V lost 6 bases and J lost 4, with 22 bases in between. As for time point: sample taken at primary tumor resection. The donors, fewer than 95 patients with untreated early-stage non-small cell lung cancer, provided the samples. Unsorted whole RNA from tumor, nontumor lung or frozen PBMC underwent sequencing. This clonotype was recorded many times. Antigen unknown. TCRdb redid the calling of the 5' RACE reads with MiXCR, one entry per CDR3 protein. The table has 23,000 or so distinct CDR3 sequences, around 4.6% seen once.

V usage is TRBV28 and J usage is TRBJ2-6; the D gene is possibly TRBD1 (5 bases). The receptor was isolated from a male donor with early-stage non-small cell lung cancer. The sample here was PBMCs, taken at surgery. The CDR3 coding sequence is TGTGCCAGCAGGGTCGACAGTTCCTCCACCTCCGGGGCCAACGTCCTGACTTTC. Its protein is CASRVDSSSTSGANVLTF.